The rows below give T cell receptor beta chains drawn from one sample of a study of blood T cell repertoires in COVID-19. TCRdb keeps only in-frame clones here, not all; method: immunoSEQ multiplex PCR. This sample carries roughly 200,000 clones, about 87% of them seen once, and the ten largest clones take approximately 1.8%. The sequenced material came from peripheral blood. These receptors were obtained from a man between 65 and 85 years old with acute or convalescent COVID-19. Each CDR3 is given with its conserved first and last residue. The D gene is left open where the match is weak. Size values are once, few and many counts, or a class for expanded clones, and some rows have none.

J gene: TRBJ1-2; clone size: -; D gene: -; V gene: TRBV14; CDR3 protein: CASSPQGSFRYGYTF; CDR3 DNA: TGTGCCAGCAGCCCCCAGGGCTCGTTCCGATATGGCTACACCTTC
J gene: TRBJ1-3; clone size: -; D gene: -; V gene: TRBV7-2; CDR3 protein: CASSLVPGRANTIYF; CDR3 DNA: TGTGCCAGCAGCTTAGTGCCAGGGAGGGCGAACACCATATATTTT
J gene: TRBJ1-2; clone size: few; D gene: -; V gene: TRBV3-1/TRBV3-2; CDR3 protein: CASSQDRNRASYGYTF; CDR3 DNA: TGTGCCAGCAGCCAAGATCGGAACAGAGCAAGCTATGGCTACACCTTC
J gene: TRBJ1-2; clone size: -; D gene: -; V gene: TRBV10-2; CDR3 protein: CASSEGYRVANYGYTF; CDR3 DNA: TGCGCCAGCAGTGAGGGATACAGGGTAGCTAACTATGGCTACACCTTC
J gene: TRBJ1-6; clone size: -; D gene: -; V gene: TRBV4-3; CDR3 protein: CASSHGMAPLHF; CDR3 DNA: TGCGCCAGCAGCCACGGGATGGCACCCCTCCACTTT
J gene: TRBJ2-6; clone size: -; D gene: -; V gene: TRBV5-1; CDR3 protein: CASSFRAPFLSGANVLTF; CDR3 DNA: TGCGCCAGCAGCTTCAGGGCACCTTTCCTCTCTGGGGCCAACGTCCTGACTTTC
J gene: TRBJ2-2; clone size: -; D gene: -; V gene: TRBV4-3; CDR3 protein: CASSQAHANTGELFF; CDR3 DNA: TGCGCCAGCAGCCAAGCACACGCGAACACCGGGGAGCTGTTTTTT
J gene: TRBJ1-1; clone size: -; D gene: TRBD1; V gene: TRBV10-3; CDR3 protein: CAISDRPGGTNTEAFF; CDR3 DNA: TGTGCCATCAGTGATAGGCCAGGGGGTACGAACACTGAAGCTTTCTTT
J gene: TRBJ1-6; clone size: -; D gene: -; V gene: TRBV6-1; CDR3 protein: CASSDAGTLVNSPLHF; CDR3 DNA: TGTGCCAGCAGTGACGCCGGGACATTGGTTAATTCACCCCTCCACTTT
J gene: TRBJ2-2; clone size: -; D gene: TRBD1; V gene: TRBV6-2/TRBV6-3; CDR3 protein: CASSWTGVNTGELFF; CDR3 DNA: TGTGCCAGCAGTTGGACAGGGGTGAACACCGGGGAGCTGTTTTTT
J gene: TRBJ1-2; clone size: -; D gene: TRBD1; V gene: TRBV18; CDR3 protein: CASSRDRGGYGYTF; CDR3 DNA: TGTGCCAGCTCTAGGGACAGGGGCGGCTATGGCTACACCTTC
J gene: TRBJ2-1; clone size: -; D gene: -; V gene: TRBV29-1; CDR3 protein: CSVEGGYNEQFF; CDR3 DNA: TGCAGCGTTGAGGGAGGTTACAATGAGCAGTTCTTC